Presented here are 2 T cell receptor beta chains from one specimen sequenced in a study of blood T cell repertoires in COVID-19. The table came from immunoSEQ multiplex PCR; TCRdb's copy has only in-frame clones and leaves some out. The table records under 200,000 clones, about 91% of them present only once. Sequenced sample: PBMCs or T cells enriched from blood (not recorded which). The receptors derive from a woman younger than 35 who had recovered from COVID-19.

This chain links TRBV28 with TRBJ2-3; TRBD2 matches at 14 bases. The CDR3 covers 18 residues. Germline assignment: CDR1 MDHEN and CDR2 SYDVKM. J gave up 7 bases and V 5 bases, and 14 bases lay outside the gene matches. The CDR3 sequence: CASSPGTSGSPGFHTQYF. The DNA for the CDR3 is TGTGCCAGCAGTCCCGGGACTAGCGGGAGCCCCGGGTTCCATACGCAGTATTTT.

The rearrangement uses TRBV5-1 and TRBJ2-2; D is possibly TRBD2 (6 bases). This CDR3 comprises 13 residues. V was cut by 6 bases and J by 5 bases, with 11 bases left in between. CDR1 is SGHRS and CDR2 is YFSETQ in the germline V gene. This chain's CDR3 is CASNNGGTGELFF. CDR3 in DNA: TGCGCCAGCAACAACGGGGGTACCGGGGAGCTGTTTTTT.